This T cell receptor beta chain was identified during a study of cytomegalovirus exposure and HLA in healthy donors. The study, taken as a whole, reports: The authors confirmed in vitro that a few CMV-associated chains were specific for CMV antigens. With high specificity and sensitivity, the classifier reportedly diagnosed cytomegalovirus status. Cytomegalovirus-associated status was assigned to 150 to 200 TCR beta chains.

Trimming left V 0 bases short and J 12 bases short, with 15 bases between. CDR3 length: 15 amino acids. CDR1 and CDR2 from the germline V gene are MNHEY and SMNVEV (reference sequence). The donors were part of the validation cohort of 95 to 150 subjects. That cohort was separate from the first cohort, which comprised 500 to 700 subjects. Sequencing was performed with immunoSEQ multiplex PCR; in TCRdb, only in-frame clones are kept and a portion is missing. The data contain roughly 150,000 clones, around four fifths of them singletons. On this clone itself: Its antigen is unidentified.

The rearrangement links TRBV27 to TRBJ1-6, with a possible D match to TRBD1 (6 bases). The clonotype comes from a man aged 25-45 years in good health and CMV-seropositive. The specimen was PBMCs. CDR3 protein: CASSLSPSAGVPLHF. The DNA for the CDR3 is TGTGCCAGCAGTTTATCGCCCTCCGCAGGGGTACCCCTCCACTTT.